Listed below are T cell receptor beta chains from one sample, sequenced in a study of shared clonotypes between healthy human individuals. The assay was immunoSEQ multiplex PCR, and TCRdb's table has in-frame clones only and misses some. This table holds some 2,500,000 clones, 80% to 95% found once. The sample consisted of naive CD4+ T cells from PBMCs. The receptors were gathered from a man between 18 and 35 years old in good health. Some clones in this sample may be carry-over from other donors' samples. The CDR3 runs from the conserved cysteine through the conserved F or W. A D gene is named only where the DNA matches it firmly. Only part of the rows carry a size: once, few, many, or a class if the clone is expanded.

J	V	size	D	CDR3	DNA
TRBJ2-1	TRBV6-5	-	TRBD2	CASSLRSSGRFF	TGTGCCAGCAGTCTTCGGTCTAGCGGGCGGTTCTTC
TRBJ2-1	TRBV9	-	-	CASSPGRGSYNEQFF	TGTGCCAGCAGCCCAGGACGGGGGTCCTACAATGAGCAGTTCTTC
TRBJ1-2	TRBV5-4	-	-	CASSLPGYGYTF	TGTGCCAGCAGCTTGCCCGGCTATGGCTACACCTTC
TRBJ1-2	TRBV28	-	TRBD1	CASGQGGGYTF	TGTGCCAGCGGACAGGGCGGAGGCTACACCTTC
TRBJ2-5	TRBV30	-	-	CAWSVMWAGYETQYF	TGTGCCTGGAGTGTAATGTGGGCAGGGTACGAGACCCAGTACTTC
TRBJ1-1	TRBV7-9	-	-	CASSYQQNTEAFF	TGTGCCAGCAGCTACCAACAGAACACTGAAGCTTTCTTT
TRBJ2-4	TRBV19	-	-	CASSIVDRSLLAKNIQYF	TGTGCCAGTAGTATAGTAGACAGGAGCCTCTTAGCCAAAAACATTCAGTACTTC
TRBJ1-1	TRBV18	-	-	CASSPAGQGNTEAFF	TGTGCCAGCTCACCCGCGGGGCAGGGGAACACTGAAGCTTTCTTT
TRBJ2-3	TRBV14	-	TRBD1	CASSQKQGIGTDTQYF	TGTGCCAGCAGCCAAAAACAGGGGATCGGCACAGATACGCAGTATTTT
TRBJ2-2	TRBV5-4	-	-	CASSPGSSNTGELFF	TGTGCCAGCAGTCCCGGGTCCAGCAACACCGGGGAGCTGTTTTTT
TRBJ1-5	TRBV28	few	-	CASGRPHQPQHF	TGTGCCAGTGGGCGACCACATCAGCCCCAGCATTTT
TRBJ1-5	TRBV5-8	-	TRBD1	CASSAGLQGGGNQPQHF	TGTGCCAGCAGCGCAGGACTACAGGGGGGAGGCAATCAGCCCCAGCATTTT
TRBJ2-7	TRBV7-2	-	-	CASSLAPIAAVYEQYF	TGTGCCAGCAGCTTAGCGCCGATAGCGGCCGTCTACGAGCAGTACTTC
TRBJ1-4	TRBV4-1	once	TRBD1	CASSPGTGEINEKLFF	TGCGCCAGCAGCCCTGGGACAGGGGAAATTAATGAAAAACTGTTTTTT
TRBJ2-1	TRBV7-8	-	-	CASSSVIQGEQFF	TGTGCCAGCAGCTCGGTCATCCAAGGTGAGCAGTTCTTC
TRBJ1-5	TRBV7-2	-	-	CASSPGFLGGWTPQHF	TGTGCCAGCAGTCCAGGCTTTCTTGGCGGTTGGACGCCCCAGCATTTT
TRBJ1-1	TRBV5-1	-	-	CASSLSASQGAFF	TGCGCCAGCAGCTTGTCGGCCTCTCAGGGGGCTTTCTTT
TRBJ2-1	TRBV4-1	-	-	CASSQDGGGVANEQFF	TGCGCCAGCAGCCAAGATGGGGGCGGGGTGGCCAATGAGCAGTTCTTC
TRBJ2-3	TRBV5-1	-	-	CASSLVPITDTQYF	TGCGCCAGCAGCTTGGTACCTATCACAGATACGCAGTATTTT
TRBJ2-7	TRBV6-5	-	TRBD1	CASSRDRENEQYF	TGTGCCAGCAGTCGGGACAGGGAAAACGAGCAGTACTTC
TRBJ2-1	TRBV7-3	-	TRBD1	CASSLTARGQSEQFF	TGTGCCAGCAGCTTAACGGCCAGGGGGCAAAGTGAGCAGTTCTTC
TRBJ2-1	TRBV28	-	TRBD1	CASTVGTGAYNEQFF	TGTGCCAGCACCGTGGGAACAGGGGCCTACAATGAGCAGTTCTTC
TRBJ2-1	TRBV27	-	-	CASKRTRDTPYNEQFF	TGTGCCAGCAAAAGAACCCGGGACACCCCGTACAATGAGCAGTTCTTC
TRBJ2-5	TRBV5-6	-	-	CASSLFWPPGLQYF	TGTGCCAGCAGCTTGTTTTGGCCACCGGGACTTCAGTACTTC